This T cell receptor beta chain was retrieved from a study of T cells after yellow fever vaccination. Overall study findings and caveats: Post-booster samples contained most primary-vaccination clones (nearly 98% CD4, almost 90% CD8).

A universal primer site and UMIs were added as TCR cDNA was made by 5'RACE template switching. MiXCR was run by TCRdb on the 5' RACE reads, yielding one entry per CDR3 protein. The table shows 300,000 to 350,000 distinct CDR3 sequences, with about 7.8% occurring only once. With respect to this clonotype: Antigen specificity is unknown.

The CDR3 has 13 amino acids. V lost 6 bases and J 7 bases, leaving 18 bases between the germline ends. Germline CDR1 and CDR2: DFQATT and SNEGSKA (reference sequence). The source was PBMCs, collected more than 40 days after the first yellow fever vaccination. The rearrangement links TRBV20-1 to TRBJ2-5, with D hard to call. The source of this sequence is a man between 18 and 29 years old who received the YFV17D yellow fever vaccine. CDR3: CSAPGQDRRTQYF. The CDR3 DNA reads as TGCAGTGCACCTGGGCAGGACCGGAGGACCCAGTACTTC.